Presented here are 24 T cell receptor beta chains from one specimen sequenced in a study of blood T cells in healthy people across ages. The use of a sample-barcoded 5' primer and a J-beta primer mix characterized a second PCR of roughly 6 to 11 cycles. One entry per CDR3 protein results from TCRdb running MiXCR on the 5' RACE reads. In the table there are approximately 700,000 distinct CDR3 sequences, 32% of which are singletons. Material: blood. The receptors originated from a woman of 80 years or more in good health.

This clonotype was counted at least ten times. This chain uses TRBV5-6 with TRBJ2-1; TRBD2 matches at 9 bases. Per the germline V gene, CDR1 is SGHDT and CDR2 is YYEEEE. The CDR3 has 20 residues. V shed 3 bases and J 7 bases; nucleotides not matched to a gene: 23. This CDR3 is CASSSTRGGAGVRKLNEQFF. CDR3 nucleotides: TGTGCCAGCAGCTCGACGCGGGGGGGAGCGGGGGTACGAAAATTGAATGAGCAGTTCTTC.

This clonotype was counted many times. The gene calls are TRBV4-3 and TRBJ2-2; 10 bases match TRBD2. The CDR3 length is 16 residues. Germline assignment: CDR1 LGHNA and CDR2 YSLEER. Trimming took 1 base from V and 4 from J; bases not matched to a gene: 3. Here the CDR3 reads CASSQAVAGGTGELFF. The CDR3 DNA reads TGCGCCAGCAGCCAAGCTGTAGCGGGGGGCACCGGGGAGCTGTTTTTT.

The CDR3 loop reads CASIPQGERTEAFF. CDR3 bases: TGTGCCAGTATCCCCCAGGGGGAGCGCACTGAAGCTTTCTTT. The V and J genes are TRBV19 and TRBJ1-1; 7 nucleotides line up with TRBD1. Germline V gene data show CDR1 as LNHDA and CDR2 as SQIVND (reference sequence). V dropped 7 bases and J dropped 4; count of bases not matched to a gene: 9. The length of the CDR3 is 14 residues.

The chain joins TRBV7-2 to TRBJ2-7; TRBD2 matches 7 bases. Per the germline V gene, CDR1 is SGHTA and CDR2 is FQGNSA. Trimming removed 5 bases from V and 3 bases from J; junction bases left unmatched: 13. The CDR3 spans 16 residues. The DNA of the CDR3 is TGTGCCAGCAGCAAAGAAAGGGGCGGGGACTACTACGAGCAGTACTTC. Residues: CASSKERGGDYYEQYF.

This CDR3 is CASSPPLEQYF. In DNA, the CDR3 is TGTGCCAGCAGTCCACCCCTAGAGCAGTACTTC. V usage is TRBV27 and J usage is TRBJ2-5; D is unresolved. CDR1 MNHEY and CDR2 SMNVEV come from the germline V gene (reference sequence). The CDR3 spans 11 residues. Trimming pared 5 bases from V and 11 bases from J, leaving 12 bases between.

The chain carries TRBV7-2 and TRBJ2-7, with D unclear. The DNA end is more similar to TRBJ2-5, so the J call may be wrong. Germline lookup yields CDR1 SGHTA and CDR2 FQGNSA. This CDR3 spans 15 amino acids. The chain's CDR3 is CASSLEALRSATQYF. In DNA, the CDR3 is TGTGCCAGCAGCTTAGAGGCCCTAAGGTCCGCGACCCAGTACTTC.

The chain recombines TRBV7-9 with TRBJ1-1, with 9 nucleotides matching TRBD1. This CDR3 region has 12 residues. J gave up 11 bases and V 2 bases, and 3 bases lay outside the gene matches. From germline, CDR1 is SEHNR and CDR2 FQNEAQ (reference sequence). The CDR3 spells CASSLTGGDAFF. CDR3 sequence (DNA): TGTGCCAGCAGCTTAACAGGGGGCGATGCTTTCTTT.

The sample holds many counts of this clonotype. DNA of the CDR3: TGCAGTGCTAGAGATCCAACAGGGCGCTTAGGTTACGAGCAGTACTTC. Amino acid sequence: CSARDPTGRLGYEQYF. The chain carries TRBV20-1 and TRBJ2-7; weak D call: TRBD1 (6 bases). The germline CDR1 and CDR2 sequences are DFQATT and SNEGSKA (reference sequence). The CDR3 consists of 16 residues. The V gene lost 0 bases and the J gene lost 4 bases, with 19 bases spanning the gap.

The rearrangement uses TRBV20-1 and TRBJ1-6; D remains unclear. The CDR3 runs 14 residues. Trimming removed 1 base at V and 2 bases at J, with 6 bases between. Germline lookup yields CDR1 DFQATT and CDR2 SNEGSKA (reference sequence). In DNA form, the CDR3 reads TGCAGTGCTAGAGCTGTTACCTATAATTCACCCCTCCACTTT. This gives the protein CSARAVTYNSPLHF.

The sample holds many counts of this clonotype. The CDR3 spells CASSPLPQRGGLPSSTDTQYF. As DNA, the CDR3 is TGTGCCAGCTCACCCCTCCCACAGCGGGGGGGCCTTCCATCTAGCACAGATACGCAGTATTTT. This chain connects TRBV18 to TRBJ2-3, with 10 bases that match TRBD2. The CDR3 has 21 residues. J gave up 0 bases and V 3 bases, and 18 bases lay outside the gene matches. The V gene's germline CDR1 is KGHSH and CDR2 LQKENI.

This clonotype showed up many times. The chain employs TRBV3-1 and TRBJ2-1; TRBD1 might be the D (5 bases). The CDR3 has 15 residues. Per the germline V gene, CDR1 is LGHDT and CDR2 is YNNKEL (reference sequence). Deletions cut 4 bases from V and 5 bases from J, with 15 bases between. This CDR3 is CASSLRGRSNNEQFF. Written as DNA, the CDR3 is TGTGCCAGCAGCCTAAGGGGCCGGTCTAACAATGAGCAGTTCTTC.

There are many counts of this clonotype. The chain is built from TRBV24-1 and TRBJ2-1; tentative D call: TRBD2 (5 bases). The CDR3 contains 15 residues. Germline values: CDR1 KGHDR, CDR2 SFDVKD. Trimming shortened V by 6 bases and J by 4 bases, and 15 bases separated the two germline ends. Here the CDR3 DNA reads TGTGCCACCAGTTCTCCGGGGAGAGGTTACAATGAGCAGTTCTTC. Translating gives CATSSPGRGYNEQFF.

This clonotype was seen more than once but under ten times. The V call is TRBV3-1, the J call TRBJ1-5; D is unclear. This CDR3 contains 15 residues. The V end was cut by 1 base, the J end by 6 bases, with 13 bases between. Germline-derived CDR1 and CDR2 are LGHDT and YNNKEL (reference sequence). The DNA for the CDR3 is TGTGCCAGCAGCCAAGGCCAGAGCGTCGGTCAGCCCCAGCATTTT. The encoded protein is CASSQGQSVGQPQHF.

About this clonotype: A read error may explain this, as a much larger clone is one base away. V usage is TRBV11-3 and J usage is TRBJ2-5; D is ambiguous. CDR1 SGHNT and CDR2 YENEEA come from the germline V gene. The CDR3 extends over 14 amino acids. CDR3 DNA sequence: TGTGCCAGCAGCTTATCATCTATTCAAGGGACCCAGTACTTC. Translating gives CASSLSSIQGTQYF.

In this sample, this clonotype turned up a few times. This chain connects TRBV27 to TRBJ1-4, with D possibly matching TRBD1 (6 bases). Germline CDR1 and CDR2: MNHEY and SMNVEV (reference sequence). The CDR3 has 13 amino acids. CDR3 protein: CASGARVGEKLFF. The CDR3 DNA sequence: TGTGCTTCGGGGGCCAGGGTGGGTGAAAAACTGTTTTTT.

This clonotype was counted many times. The rearrangement joins TRBV5-1 to TRBJ2-1, with no clear D. The CDR3 has 12 amino acids. Germline V gene sequence: CDR1 SGHRS, CDR2 YFSETQ. V was cut by 4 bases and J by 10 bases, with 12 bases left in between. The CDR3 DNA sequence: TGCGCCAGCAGCCCAGAGCGAGGCGAGCAGTTCTTC. This encodes CASSPERGEQFF.

Worth noting for this clonotype: One junction end does not reproduce the germline sequence, and a read error may be involved. The rearrangement joins TRBV4-1 to TRBJ1-6; D may be TRBD1 (6 bases). The CDR3 consists of 16 residues. Germline lookup yields CDR1 MGHRA and CDR2 YSYEKL. CDR3: CASGQEGGGNLSPLHF. CDR3 coding DNA: TGCGCCAGCGGCCAAGAGGGAGGGGGAAATTTGTCACCCCTCCACTTT.

This clonotype appeared many times. The chain is built from TRBV5-4 and TRBJ1-2; D uncertain. There are 14 residues in the CDR3. CDR1 SGHNT and CDR2 YYREEE come from the germline V gene (reference sequence). V was shortened by 4 bases and J by 2 bases, with 12 bases between the two germline ends. CDR3 nucleotide sequence: TGTGCCAGCAGCCCCGTCGGCGAGAACTATGGCTACACCTTC. Amino acids: CASSPVGENYGYTF.

CDR3 region: CASSQGDRQPYEQYF. The DNA of the CDR3 is TGTGCCAGCAGCCAGGGGGACAGACAACCCTACGAGCAGTACTTC. V gene TRBV4-2 combines with J gene TRBJ2-7; 7 bases are shared with TRBD1. Losses at the gene ends were 3 bases for V and 2 bases for J; bases not matched to a gene: 7. The CDR3 has 15 residues. Germline V gene lookup returns CDR1 LGHNA and CDR2 YNFKEQ.

This clonotype was counted at least ten times. One junction end disagrees with the germline gene, perhaps due to a read error. V gene TRBV12-3 or TRBV12-4 combines with J gene TRBJ2-7; D may be TRBD1 or TRBD2 (7 bases each). The CDR3 has 15 amino acids. The CDR3 region is CASSLGGGQMYEQYF. CDR3 nucleotides: TGTGCCAGCAGCTTAGGGGGGGGACAGATGTACGAGCAGTACTTC.

This clonotype came up many times. The chain recombines TRBV11-2 with TRBJ2-5; perhaps TRBD2 as D (7 bases). Trimming stripped 5 bases from V and 5 bases from J, with 12 bases between. The CDR3 has 13 amino acids. Germline V lookup: CDR1 SGHAT, CDR2 FQNNGV. This CDR3 reads CASSRGAGETQYF. CDR3 coding DNA: TGTGCCAGCAGCCGGGGGGCGGGGGAGACCCAGTACTTC.

The sample holds many counts of this clonotype. This could be a read error, since a much larger clone is one nucleotide away. The rearrangement joins TRBV7-8 to TRBJ2-5; tentative D call: TRBD2 (7 bases). Trimming cost V 5 bases and J 2 bases, with 18 bases left between them. Germline V gene lookup returns CDR1 SGHVS and CDR2 FQNEAQ. CDR3 size: 16 residues. CDR3: CASSRTGGGRQETQYF. The CDR3 coding sequence is TGTGCCAGCAGCCGGACTGGGGGGGGGCGGCAAGAGACCCAGTACTTC. Full variable domain (missing parts from reference TRBV7-8 and TRBJ2-5): GAGVSQSPRYKVAKRGQDVALRCDPISGHVSLFWYQQALGQGPEFLTYFQNEAQLDKSGLPSDRFFAERPEGSVSTLKIQRTQQEDSAVYLCASSRTGGGRQETQYFGPGTRLLVL.

A remark on this clonotype: This may come from a read error, since a much larger clone is one base off. The chain employs TRBV6-2 or TRBV6-3 and TRBJ2-5; D ambiguous. CDR1 is MNHEY and CDR2 is SVGEGT in the germline V gene. The CDR3 is 13 residues long. CDR3 in amino acids: CASRYFRQETQYF. The CDR3 DNA sequence: TGTGCCAGCAGGTACTTCCGACAAGAGACCCAGTACTTC.

The chain joins TRBV20-1 to TRBJ1-1; TRBD1 might be the D (6 bases). V lost 2 bases to trimming and J lost 1 base, with 11 bases between them. CDR3 length: 14 amino acids. CDR1 and CDR2 from the germline V gene are DFQATT and SNEGSKA (reference sequence). CDR3: CSARKDSSNTEAFF. CDR3 bases: TGCAGTGCTAGAAAGGACAGTTCGAACACTGAAGCTTTCTTT.